The present T cell receptor (beta chain) was sequenced within a study of blood T cells in healthy people across ages. On the study more broadly: Per two T cells, about one barcoded beta molecule was captured through template switching.

The second PCR ran about 6 to 12 cycles with a sample-barcoded 5' primer and J-beta primers. TCRdb itself ran the 5' RACE reads through MiXCR, one entry per CDR3 protein. The sample contains a few hundred thousand distinct CDR3 sequences, roughly 26% of which appear only once. The V and J ends lost 3 bases and 7 bases, in that order; junction bases with no gene match: 7. This CDR3 is 13 amino acids long. CDR1 is SQVTM and CDR2 is ANQGSEA in the germline V gene. This clonotype was sampled from a woman aged 70-85 years in good health. Material for sequencing was blood. The rearrangement uses TRBV29-1 and TRBJ1-2, with TRBD1 matching 8 bases. The CDR3 is CSVEIDRGSGYTF. CDR3 DNA: TGCAGCGTTGAGATTGACAGGGGTAGTGGCTACACCTTC.